The TCR beta chain under discussion was sequenced for a study of identical twins. TCRdb used MiXCR to reprocess the 5' RACE reads, holding one entry per CDR3 protein. This table holds 1.5 million or so distinct CDR3 sequences, more than 30% found once. Study-level points and caveats: Findings came from cross-sectional statistics, without long-term follow-up of donors. Fewer insertions marked abundant cord blood beta clonotypes; young adult naive trended weakly, memory not at all. Excess sharing between twins was weaker in beta out-of-frame sequences.

In regard to this clonotype: Its specificity is unknown.

This clonotype was sampled from a newborn girl in good health. Sequencing was carried out using cord blood.

This CDR3 reads CAISGIPLEPTDTQYF. In DNA, the CDR3 is TGTGCCATCAGTGGCATCCCCCTAGAGCCCACAGATACGCAGTATTTT. The gene calls are TRBV10-3 and TRBJ2-3; D gene ambiguous. The CDR3 spans 16 residues. V shed 4 bases and J shed 2 bases, with 16 bases lying between them. The germline CDR1 and CDR2 sequences are ENHRY and SYGVKD.